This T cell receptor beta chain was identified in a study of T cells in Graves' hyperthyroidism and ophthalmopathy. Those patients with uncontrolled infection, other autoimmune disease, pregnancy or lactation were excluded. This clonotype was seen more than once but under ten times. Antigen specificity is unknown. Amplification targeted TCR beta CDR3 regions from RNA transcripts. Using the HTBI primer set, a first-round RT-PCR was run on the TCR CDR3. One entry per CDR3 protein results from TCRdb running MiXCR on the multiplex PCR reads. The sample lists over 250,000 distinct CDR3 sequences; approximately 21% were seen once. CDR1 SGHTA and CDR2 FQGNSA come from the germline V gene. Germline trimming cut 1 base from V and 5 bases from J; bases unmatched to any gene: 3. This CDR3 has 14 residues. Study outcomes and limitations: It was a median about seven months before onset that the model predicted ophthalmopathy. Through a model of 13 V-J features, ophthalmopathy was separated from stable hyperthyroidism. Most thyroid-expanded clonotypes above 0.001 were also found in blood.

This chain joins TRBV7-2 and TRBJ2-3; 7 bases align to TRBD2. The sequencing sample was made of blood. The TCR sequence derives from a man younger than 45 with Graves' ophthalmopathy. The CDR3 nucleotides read TGTGCCAGCAGCTTAGGCTCTAGCGGAGATACGCAGTATTTT. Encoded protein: CASSLGSSGDTQYF. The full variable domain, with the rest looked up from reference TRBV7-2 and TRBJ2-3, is GAGVSQSPSNKVTEKGKDVELRCDPISGHTALYWYRQSLGQGLEFLIYFQGNSAPDKSGLPSDRFSAERTGGSVSTLTIQRTQQEDSAVYLCASSLGSSGDTQYFGPGTRLTVL.